A single sample is the source of the 14 T cell receptor beta chains below, sequenced in a study of shared clonotypes between healthy human individuals. The naive CD8 fraction comprised CD45RO-negative cells positively selected for CCR7 and excluded terminally differentiated effector memory CD45RA+ cells. Sequencing used immunoSEQ multiplex PCR; TCRdb keeps in-frame clones, though not all of them. The table shows roughly 2 million clones, with less than 95% occurring only once. Specimen: naive CD8+ T cells sorted from blood. The receptors were gathered from a man aged 18 to 30 in good health.

The CDR3 DNA sequence: TGTGCCAGCAGCCCGTGGATTGCAGATACGCAGTATTTT. Protein sequence: CASSPWIADTQYF. This sequence joins TRBV7-9 and TRBJ2-3; D remains unclear. Germline CDR1 and CDR2: SEHNR and FQNEAQ (reference sequence). This CDR3 has 13 residues. The germline V and J ends were trimmed by 5 bases and 4 bases, with 10 bases remaining between them.

The chain uses TRBV7-3 and TRBJ2-5; 9 nucleotides line up with TRBD1. Germline values: CDR1 SGHTA, CDR2 FQGTGA. Unmatched junction bases numbered 11, after V lost 4 bases and J lost 5 bases. CDR3 length equals 16 residues. CDR3 residues: CASSSLPGQGRETQYF. The DNA for the CDR3 is TGTGCCAGCAGCTCTCTACCGGGACAGGGCAGGGAGACCCAGTACTTC.

This sequence joins TRBV7-9 and TRBJ1-3, with TRBD1 matching 8 bases. J gave up 0 bases and V 4 bases, and 5 bases lay outside the gene matches. The length of the CDR3 is 16 residues. Germline-derived CDR1 and CDR2 are SEHNR and FQNEAQ (reference sequence). The CDR3 region is CASSSGQAVSGNTIYF. DNA for the CDR3: TGTGCCAGCAGCTCGGGACAGGCGGTCTCTGGAAACACCATATATTTT.

The chain has TRBV4-3 and TRBJ2-4, with D perhaps TRBD2 (6 bases). The germline gives CDR1 LGHNA, CDR2 YSLEER. The CDR3 length is 16 residues. Trimming pared 0 bases from V and 0 bases from J, leaving 9 bases between. The CDR3 region is CASSQDSGLAKNIQYF. The CDR3 DNA sequence: TGCGCCAGCAGCCAAGACAGCGGGTTAGCCAAAAACATTCAGTACTTC.

This chain connects TRBV27 to TRBJ2-3, with TRBD1 as a possible D gene (6 bases). Germline values: CDR1 MNHEY, CDR2 SMNVEV (reference sequence). CDR3 length: 16 amino acids. V was clipped by 10 bases and J by 0 bases, with 20 bases between them. The CDR3 DNA follows: TGTGCCACCTCAGAGGGGGACGATACTAGCACAGATACGCAGTATTTT. Amino acid sequence: CATSEGDDTSTDTQYF.

This chain joins TRBV4-3 and TRBJ1-1; D remains unclear. V lost 0 bases, J lost 0 bases, and 5 bases lay in between. The CDR3 contains 14 residues. Germline V gene sequence: CDR1 LGHNA, CDR2 YSLEER. In nucleotides, the CDR3 is TGCGCCAGCAGCCAAGACATCGTGAACACTGAAGCTTTCTTT. Encoded protein: CASSQDIVNTEAFF.

The CDR3 DNA follows: TGTGCCAGCAGTTACTTCAGGGGGGATCAGCCCCAGCATTTT. As protein: CASSYFRGDQPQHF. The V gene is TRBV6-5, the J gene TRBJ1-5; 7 bases align to TRBD1. Germline values: CDR1 MNHEY, CDR2 SVGAGI. V was pared by 1 base and J by 5 bases, with 2 bases of the junction left unmatched. This CDR3 contains 14 residues.

The chain joins TRBV9 to TRBJ1-3; 10 bases align to TRBD1. This CDR3 contains 18 residues. V shed 4 bases, J shed 2 bases, and the junction held 12 bases outside the gene matches. Germline V gene data show CDR1 as SGDLS and CDR2 as YYNGEE. CDR3 sequence reads: CASSPHMTGGDAGNTIYF. CDR3 sequence (DNA): TGTGCCAGCAGCCCACACATGACAGGGGGCGACGCTGGAAACACCATATATTTT.

Concerning this clone: Other nucleotide sequences from this sample produce the same CDR3. The V and J genes are TRBV2 and TRBJ2-1; the match to TRBD2 covers 9 bases. The CDR3 totals 15 residues. Unmatched junction bases numbered 1, after V lost 4 bases and J lost 0 bases. Per the germline V gene, CDR1 is SNHLY and CDR2 is FYNNEI. The CDR3 DNA reads as TGTGCCAGCAGTGTTAGCGGGAGCTCCTACAATGAGCAGTTCTTC. Protein: CASSVSGSSYNEQFF.

V gene TRBV27 combines with J gene TRBJ1-1; a weak D match, TRBD1 (5 bases). CDR3 size: 14 residues. V shed 2 bases and J shed 4 bases, with 11 bases lying between them. Germline CDR1 is MNHEY and CDR2 is SMNVEV (reference sequence). The CDR3 spells CASSLQFGATEAFF. The CDR3 coding sequence is TGTGCCAGCAGTTTACAATTTGGGGCCACTGAAGCTTTCTTT.

The genes are TRBV2 and TRBJ2-3; 9 bases map to TRBD1. The CDR3 totals 14 residues. The trim removed 6 bases at V and 2 bases at J, leaving 3 bases unmatched. The germline gives CDR1 SNHLY, CDR2 FYNNEI. CDR3 sequence reads: CASRDRGYTDTQYF. Written as DNA, the CDR3 is TGTGCCAGCAGGGACAGGGGTTACACAGATACGCAGTATTTT.

CDR3 protein: CASSEYLDGQETQYF. For the CDR3, the DNA is TGTGCCAGCAGTGAATATTTAGACGGACAAGAGACCCAGTACTTC. This chain joins TRBV6-1 and TRBJ2-5; D not certain. The V and J ends lost 2 bases and 2 bases respectively, with 12 bases between them. CDR3 length equals 15 residues. In germline, CDR1 is MNHNS, CDR2 SASEGT.

The chain joins TRBV7-8 to TRBJ1-1, with 9 bases fitting TRBD1. CDR1 is SGHVS, CDR2 FQNEAQ, per germline. The CDR3 length is 14 residues. Trimming took 1 base from V and 4 from J; bases not matched to a gene: 1. This CDR3 reads CASSLDRGLTEAFF. CDR3 sequence (DNA): TGTGCCAGCAGCTTAGACAGGGGGCTCACTGAAGCTTTCTTT.

V is TRBV4-3 and J is TRBJ2-1; the D is unclear. With 1 base removed from V and 10 bases from J, the gap between germline ends came to 17 bases. This CDR3 is built from 15 residues. The germline gives CDR1 LGHNA, CDR2 YSLEER. CDR3 loop: CASSQGYHSLGEQFF. The CDR3 DNA reads as TGCGCCAGCAGCCAAGGTTATCACTCCTTAGGGGAGCAGTTCTTC.